The clone carrying this T cell receptor beta chain was detected ten times or more. Antigen: not known. The data belong to a study of T cells in Graves' hyperthyroidism and ophthalmopathy. The study's findings and limits: From stable hyperthyroidism, ophthalmopathy was separated by a 13 V-J model. The model anticipated ophthalmopathy a median around six months pre-onset.

Germline CDR1 is DFQATT and CDR2 is SNEGSKA (reference sequence). The length of the CDR3 is 13 residues. V lost 3 bases and J lost 1, with 10 bases in between. There were TCR beta CDR3 regions amplified from RNA transcripts. In the first-round RT-PCR of the TCR CDR3, the HTBI primer set was used. TCRdb re-called the multiplex PCR reads through MiXCR, storing one row per CDR3 protein. The data show hundreds of thousands of distinct CDR3 sequences, roughly 14% seen once. This chain connects TRBV20-1 to TRBJ2-7, with D hard to call. The sample taken for sequencing was blood. The sequence was collected from a woman aged 18-29 years with Graves' hyperthyroidism. The CDR3 region is CSASRPNSYEQYF. The CDR3 DNA is TGCAGTGCTAGTAGGCCAAATTCCTACGAGCAGTACTTC.